This entry lists 20 T cell receptor beta chains sequenced from one sample in a study of OX40 agonist ivuxolimab in advanced cancers. TCRdb keeps only in-frame clones here, not all; method: immunoSEQ multiplex PCR. Counted here are about 50,000 clones, about nine tenths occurring once; the ten biggest clones make up more than 5%. Material: CD4+ or CD8+ T cells sorted from blood, obtained in a trial of the OX40 agonist ivuxolimab. Receptor source: an adult with an advanced solid tumor such as melanoma, head and neck, liver or kidney cancer.

This chain uses TRBV5-4 with TRBJ1-1, with D unresolved. V was trimmed by 2 bases and J by 1 base, leaving 6 bases between them. CDR1 is SGHNT and CDR2 is YYREEE in the germline V gene (reference sequence). The CDR3 runs to 13 residues. CDR3 in DNA: TGTGCCAGCAGCTTAATCTCGAACACTGAAGCTTTCTTT. Its protein is CASSLISNTEAFF.

The V and J genes are TRBV7-9 and TRBJ1-4; the D gene is possibly TRBD1 (6 bases). The V end was cut by 10 bases, the J end by 5 bases, with 11 bases between. Germline V gives CDR1 SEHNR, CDR2 FQNEAQ (reference sequence). This CDR3 spans 12 amino acids. The CDR3 sequence is CAIGQTNEKLFF. As DNA, the CDR3 is TGTGCCATCGGACAGACAAATGAAAAACTGTTTTTT.

J is TRBJ2-7 and V is TRBV5-6, with D unclear. Trimming took 3 bases from V and 3 from J, leaving 4 bases between them. The germline V gene encodes CDR1 SGHDT and CDR2 YYEEEE. This CDR3 contains 11 residues. CDR3 in amino acids: CASSYSYEQYF. CDR3 DNA: TGTGCCAGCAGCTACAGCTACGAGCAGTACTTC.

The chain is built from TRBV5-1 and TRBJ1-2; maybe TRBD1 (5 bases). The CDR3 has 11 amino acids. V was shortened by 3 bases and J by 9 bases, with 9 bases between the two germline ends. Per germline, CDR1 SGHRS and CDR2 YFSETQ. Here the CDR3 DNA reads TGCGCCAGCAGCTCGGGGGTTAGCTACACCTTC. The encoded protein is CASSSGVSYTF. The variable domain in full, completed from reference TRBV5-1 and TRBJ1-2, reads KAGVTQTPRYLIKTRGQQVTLSCSPISGHRSVSWYQQTPGQGLQFLFEYFSETQRNKGNFPGRFSGRQFSNSRSEMNVSTLELGDSALYLCASSSGVSYTFGSGTRLTVV.

This clone was counted only a few times. The chain combines TRBV7-6 with TRBJ2-1, with TRBD2 matching 9 bases. The CDR3 is made up of 15 amino acids. With V trimmed by 3 bases and J by 7 bases, 7 bases remained unmatched. CDR1 is SGHVS, CDR2 FNYEAQ, per germline. In DNA form, the CDR3 reads TGTGCCAGCAGCTTGGGCGGGGGGGCCAGGAATGAGCAGTTCTTC. Translated, it gives CASSLGGGARNEQFF.

V is TRBV2 and J is TRBJ2-3; a weak D match, TRBD2 (5 bases). CDR1 SNHLY and CDR2 FYNNEI come from the germline V gene. Trimming took 4 bases from V and 2 from J, leaving 13 bases between them. The length of the CDR3 is 15 residues. CDR3 DNA: TGTGCCAGCAGTGGAGCGGCCTTTGACACAGATACGCAGTATTTT. Protein: CASSGAAFDTDTQYF.

J is TRBJ1-2 and V is TRBV4-1; D call uncertain. Germline-derived CDR1 and CDR2 are MGHRA and YSYEKL. V gave up 1 base and J gave up 1 base, with 4 bases separating them. There are 13 residues in the CDR3. The CDR3 protein is CASSQGGNYGYTF. The CDR3 nucleotides are TGCGCCAGCAGCCAAGGGGGTAACTATGGCTACACCTTC.

The chain's CDR3 is CASSLDRGHTEAFF. The CDR3 nucleotides read TGTGCCAGCAGTCTAGACAGGGGACACACTGAAGCTTTCTTT. The chain recombines TRBV28 with TRBJ1-1; 8 bases line up with TRBD1. Unmatched junction bases numbered 5, after V lost 5 bases and J lost 3 bases. This CDR3 is built from 14 residues. Germline CDR1 MDHEN, CDR2 SYDVKM.

The DNA for the CDR3 is TGTGCCAGCAGTCCGTTAGCGGGGACATACAATGAGCAGTTCTTC. It is translated as CASSPLAGTYNEQFF. The chain is built from TRBV6-5 and TRBJ2-1; 8 nucleotides align to TRBD2. In germline, CDR1 is MNHEY, CDR2 SVGAGI. The CDR3 contains 15 residues. V gave up 5 bases and J gave up 4 bases; unmatched junction bases: 7.

The chain carries TRBV5-1 and TRBJ1-1; D gene uncertain. This CDR3 comprises 14 residues. V was cut by 0 bases and J by 1 base, with 7 bases left in between. In germline, CDR1 is SGHRS, CDR2 YFSETQ. CDR3 residues: CASSLAPGNTEAFF. CDR3 DNA sequence: TGCGCCAGCAGCTTGGCCCCAGGGAACACTGAAGCTTTCTTT.

V is TRBV7-6 and J is TRBJ2-5; TRBD2 matches 7 bases. The J call may be wrong; the DNA end is better matched by TRBJ2-7. The CDR3 is made up of 16 amino acids. Germline V CDR1 and CDR2: SGHVS, FNYEAQ. CDR3 sequence reads: CASSLPPGGRGNEQYF. Here the CDR3 DNA reads TGTGCCAGCAGCTTACCCCCCGGCGGGAGAGGTAACGAGCAGTACTTC.

The gene calls are TRBV5-3 and TRBJ2-5; D is ambiguous. TRBV5-3 is an ORF for which the function is uncertain. V was clipped by 0 bases and J by 3 bases, with 9 bases between them. This CDR3 comprises 14 residues. For the CDR3, the DNA is TGTGCCAGAAGCTTGGCTCAATCCGAAGAGACCCAGTACTTC. This codes for CARSLAQSEETQYF.

This clone was picked up a small number of times. The genes are TRBV11-1 and TRBJ1-5; 11 bases match TRBD1. The CDR3 extends over 16 amino acids. CDR1 is SGHAT and CDR2 is FQDESV in the germline V gene (reference sequence). With V trimmed by 5 bases and J by 9 bases, 12 bases remained unmatched. CDR3 in amino acids: CASSTYPGTGGGPQHF. CDR3 nucleotides: TGTGCCAGCAGCACCTACCCCGGGACAGGGGGAGGGCCCCAGCATTTT.

This rearrangement joins TRBV30 to TRBJ2-1, with D maybe TRBD1 (6 bases). The germline V gene encodes CDR1 GTSNPN and CDR2 SVGIG (reference sequence). The CDR3 totals 13 residues. Trimming cost V 7 bases and J 0 bases, with 10 bases left between them. The CDR3 bases are TGTGCCTCCGGGACAAGCTCCTACAATGAGCAGTTCTTC. Amino acids: CASGTSSYNEQFF.

CDR3: CASSEGTGNYGYTF. CDR3 bases: TGTGCCAGCAGTGAAGGGACCGGTAACTATGGCTACACCTTC. The chain carries TRBV2 and TRBJ1-2; D not certain. V was clipped by 1 base and J by 1 base, with 7 bases between them. The CDR3 sequence is 14 residues long. Germline loops: CDR1 SNHLY, CDR2 FYNNEI. The full variable domain, its missing parts supplied by reference TRBV2 and TRBJ1-2, is EPEVTQTPSHQVTQMGQEVILRCVPISNHLYFYWYRQILGQKVEFLVSFYNNEISEKSEIFDDQFSVERPDGSNFTLKIRSTKLEDSAMYFCASSEGTGNYGYTFGSGTRLTVV.

This clone occurred once. The chain is built from TRBV6-6 and TRBJ2-5, with 7 bases identical to TRBD1. The length of the CDR3 is 16 residues. Per germline, CDR1 MNHNY and CDR2 SVGAGI (reference sequence). The junction had 14 bases not matched to a gene; V was cut back by 2 bases and J by 8 bases. The chain's CDR3 is CASSYTVDRVKQTQYF. Written as DNA, the CDR3 is TGTGCCAGCAGTTACACCGTTGACAGGGTAAAACAAACCCAGTACTTC.

This clone was detected only a few times. The rearrangement joins TRBV2 to TRBJ2-7; D remains ambiguous. Germline values: CDR1 SNHLY, CDR2 FYNNEI. The length of the CDR3 is 10 residues. V was trimmed by 2 bases and J by 9 bases, leaving 5 bases between them. As DNA, the CDR3 is TGTGCCAGCAGTGAAAGGTGGCAGTACGTC. Translating gives CASSERWQYV.

V is TRBV13 and J is TRBJ2-1; 7 bases map to TRBD1. This CDR3 region has 15 residues. Unmatched junction bases numbered 9, after V lost 5 bases and J lost 5 bases. Germline values: CDR1 PRHDT, CDR2 FYEKMQ (reference sequence). This chain's CDR3 is CASSLRQGTNNEQFF. The DNA of the CDR3 is TGTGCCAGCAGCCTAAGACAGGGAACAAACAATGAGCAGTTCTTC. Based on the CDR3 plus reference TRBV13 and TRBJ2-1, the full variable domain is AAGVIQSPRHLIKEKRETATLKCYPIPRHDTVYWYQQGPGQDPQFLISFYEKMQSDKGSIPDRFSAQQFSDYHSELNMSSLELGDSALYFCASSLRQGTNNEQFFGPGTRLTVL.

The chain links TRBV7-6 to TRBJ2-1; 13 nucleotides align to TRBD2. In germline, CDR1 is SGHVS, CDR2 FNYEAQ. The CDR3 loop spans 16 amino acids. V was clipped by 0 bases and J by 6 bases; unmatched bases: 2. The CDR3 region has the DNA TGTGCCAGCAGCTTAGCACTAGCGGGAGGGGGCAATGAGCAGTTCTTC. Protein product: CASSLALAGGGNEQFF.

The chain carries TRBV5-8 and TRBJ1-2; the D gene is possibly TRBD1 (5 bases). V was shortened by 0 bases and J by 8 bases, with 20 bases between the two germline ends. The CDR3 spans 16 residues. CDR1 is SGHTS and CDR2 is YDEGEE in the germline V gene. The CDR3, as DNA: TGTGCCAGCAGCTTGGCCAATCAGGACATGGCGTGGGGCTACACCTTC. The encoded protein is CASSLANQDMAWGYTF.